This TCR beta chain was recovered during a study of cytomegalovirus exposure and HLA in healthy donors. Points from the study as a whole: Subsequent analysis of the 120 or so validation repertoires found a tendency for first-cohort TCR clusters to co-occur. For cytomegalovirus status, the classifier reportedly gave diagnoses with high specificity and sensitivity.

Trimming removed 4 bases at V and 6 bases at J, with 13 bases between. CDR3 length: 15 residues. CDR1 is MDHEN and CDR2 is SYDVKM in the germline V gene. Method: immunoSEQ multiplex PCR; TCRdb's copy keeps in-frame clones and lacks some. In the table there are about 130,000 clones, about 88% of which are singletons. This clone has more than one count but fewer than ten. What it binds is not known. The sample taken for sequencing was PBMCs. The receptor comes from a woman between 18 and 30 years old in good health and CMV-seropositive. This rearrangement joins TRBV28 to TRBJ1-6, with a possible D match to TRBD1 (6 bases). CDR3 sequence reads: CASSWTANGNSPLHF. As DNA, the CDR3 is TGTGCCAGCAGTTGGACAGCTAACGGTAATTCACCCCTCCACTTT.